The 9 T cell receptor beta chains listed next were all sequenced from one sample in a study of blood T cell repertoires in COVID-19. Clones were read by immunoSEQ multiplex PCR, and TCRdb kept only the in-frame ones, dropping some. The sample holds 350,000 or so clones; around four fifths are singletons and the top ten take approximately 3.1%. Specimen: peripheral blood. The receptors were sampled from a young man with active or convalescent COVID-19.

The CDR3, as DNA: TGCGCCAGCAGCCAAGTAAGAGACAGGATATACGAGCAGTACTTC. It specifies CASSQVRDRIYEQYF. The rearrangement links TRBV4-1 to TRBJ2-7, with a tentative D call TRBD1 (6 bases). The CDR3 runs to 15 residues. Germline values: CDR1 MGHRA, CDR2 YSYEKL. Trimming stripped 1 base from V and 4 bases from J, with 14 bases between.

The chain recombines TRBV7-2 with TRBJ2-4; 7 positions agree with TRBD2. The CDR3 sequence is 14 residues long. J was trimmed by 9 bases and V by 3 bases; bases with no gene match: 8. CDR1 is SGHTA, CDR2 FQGNSA, per germline. CDR3 sequence (DNA): TGTGCCAGCAGCTTGGGCGGGGGTCGAGGCATTCAGTACTTC. Translating gives CASSLGGGRGIQYF.

The chain is built from TRBV4-1 and TRBJ2-6; the D is unclear. The CDR3 length is 15 residues. Trimming cost V 4 bases and J 0 bases, with 7 bases left between them. The germline CDR1 and CDR2 sequences are MGHRA and YSYEKL. Here the CDR3 reads CASSPFSSGANVLTF. CDR3 coding DNA: TGCGCCAGCAGCCCATTTAGCTCTGGGGCCAACGTCCTGACTTTC.

The rearrangement uses TRBV12-5 and TRBJ1-5; the D is unclear. This CDR3 is 12 amino acids long. CDR1 and CDR2 (germline): LGHNT, FRNRAP. Between the trimmed V and J ends, which lost 0 bases and 6 bases, there was a span of 3 bases. The CDR3 here is CASGLVGQPQHF. DNA of the CDR3: TGTGCTAGTGGTTTGGTCGGTCAGCCCCAGCATTTT.

This chain connects TRBV20-1 to TRBJ1-6, with a possible D match to TRBD1 (5 bases). This CDR3 region has 14 residues. In germline, CDR1 is DFQATT, CDR2 SNEGSKA (reference sequence). The V end was cut by 3 bases, the J end by 5 bases, with 11 bases between. The CDR3 sequence: CSASYGRDNSPLHF. In DNA, the CDR3 is TGCAGTGCTAGTTACGGCAGGGATAATTCACCCCTCCACTTT.

This chain uses TRBV12-3 or TRBV12-4 with TRBJ2-2, with a possible D match to TRBD1 (5 bases). The length of the CDR3 is 13 residues. Between the trimmed V and J ends, which lost 4 bases and 7 bases, there was a span of 10 bases. This CDR3 reads CASSWGEGGELFF. As DNA, the CDR3 is TGTGCCAGCAGTTGGGGCGAAGGCGGGGAGCTGTTTTTT.

The chain carries TRBV14 and TRBJ2-2; tentative D call: TRBD2 (7 bases). CDR3 size: 15 residues. Trimming cost V 4 bases and J 5 bases, with 14 bases left between them. Per germline, CDR1 SGHDN and CDR2 FVKESK. CDR3 DNA sequence: TGTGCCAGCAGCCCACAGGGAGGGCCTACCGGGGAGCTGTTTTTT. Translating it yields CASSPQGGPTGELFF.

The chain recombines TRBV24-1 with TRBJ2-2; 9 bases are a match to TRBD2. The CDR3 is made up of 15 amino acids. The germline gives CDR1 KGHDR, CDR2 SFDVKD. V dropped 4 bases and J dropped 7; count of bases not matched to a gene: 6. The CDR3 DNA reads as TGTGCCACCAGTGACGCGGGGGGGCCCGGCGGGGAGCTGTTTTTT. It specifies CATSDAGGPGGELFF.

This clone was detected once. V gene TRBV3-1 (or the pseudogene TRBV3-2) combines with J gene TRBJ2-5; TRBD1 agrees at 10 bases. The germline gives CDR1 LGHDT, CDR2 YNNKEL (reference sequence). The CDR3 covers 18 residues. The ends lost 0 bases at V and 7 bases at J; junction bases unmatched: 14. CDR3 bases: TGTGCCAGCAGCCAAGATCTCGGGACAGGGGCTAGCTTGGGGACCCAGTACTTC. The encoded protein is CASSQDLGTGASLGTQYF.